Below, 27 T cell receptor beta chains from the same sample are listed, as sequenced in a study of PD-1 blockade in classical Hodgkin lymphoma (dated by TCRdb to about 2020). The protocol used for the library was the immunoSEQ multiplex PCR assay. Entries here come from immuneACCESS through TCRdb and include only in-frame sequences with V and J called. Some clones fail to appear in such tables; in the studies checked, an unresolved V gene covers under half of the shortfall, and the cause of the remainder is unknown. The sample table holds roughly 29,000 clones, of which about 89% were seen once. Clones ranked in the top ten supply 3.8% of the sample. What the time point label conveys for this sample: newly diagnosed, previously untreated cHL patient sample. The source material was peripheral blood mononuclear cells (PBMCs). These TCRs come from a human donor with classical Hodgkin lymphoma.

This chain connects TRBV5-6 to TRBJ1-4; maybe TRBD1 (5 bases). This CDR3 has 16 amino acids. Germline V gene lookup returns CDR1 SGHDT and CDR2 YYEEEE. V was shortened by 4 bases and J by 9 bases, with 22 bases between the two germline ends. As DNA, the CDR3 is TGTGCCAGCAGCAAAACCGCGACGGGGGAAATTAAAAAACTGTTTTTT. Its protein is CASSKTATGEIKKLFF.

CDR3 DNA: TGTGCCAGCTCACCTCAAGCGGTAGCCTACGAGCAGTACTTC. Protein product: CASSPQAVAYEQYF. The V and J genes are TRBV18 and TRBJ2-7; tentative D call: TRBD2 (5 bases). The CDR3 has 14 residues. Germline values: CDR1 KGHSH, CDR2 LQKENI. Between the trimmed V and J ends, which lost 3 bases and 2 bases, there was a span of 11 bases.

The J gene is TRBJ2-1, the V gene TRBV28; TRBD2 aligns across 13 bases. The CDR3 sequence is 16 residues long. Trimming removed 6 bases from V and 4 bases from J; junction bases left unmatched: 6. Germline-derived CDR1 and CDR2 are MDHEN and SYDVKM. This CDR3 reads CASRPELAGGYNEQFF. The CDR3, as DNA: TGTGCCAGCAGACCGGAACTAGCGGGAGGGTACAATGAGCAGTTCTTC.

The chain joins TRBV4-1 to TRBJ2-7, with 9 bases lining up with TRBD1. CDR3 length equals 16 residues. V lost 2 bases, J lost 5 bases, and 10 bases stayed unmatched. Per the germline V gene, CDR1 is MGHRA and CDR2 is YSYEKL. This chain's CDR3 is CASSQPPGTGSHEQYF. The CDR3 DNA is TGCGCCAGCAGCCAACCACCTGGGACAGGGTCCCACGAGCAGTACTTC.

For the CDR3, the DNA is TGCAGCGTCGGGGACAGGGTTAACGAGCAGTACTTC. It codes for CSVGDRVNEQYF. The chain couples TRBV29-1 to TRBJ2-7, with 9 positions matching TRBD1. Trimming cost V 6 bases and J 5 bases; bases outside gene matches: 5. The germline V gene encodes CDR1 SQVTM and CDR2 ANQGSEA. CDR3 length: 12 amino acids.

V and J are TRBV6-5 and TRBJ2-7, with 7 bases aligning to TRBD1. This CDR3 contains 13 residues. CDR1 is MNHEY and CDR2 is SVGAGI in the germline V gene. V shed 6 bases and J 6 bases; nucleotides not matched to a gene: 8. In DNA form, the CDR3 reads TGTGCCAGCAGAGCGACAGGGAGACCCGAGCAGTACTTC. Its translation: CASRATGRPEQYF.

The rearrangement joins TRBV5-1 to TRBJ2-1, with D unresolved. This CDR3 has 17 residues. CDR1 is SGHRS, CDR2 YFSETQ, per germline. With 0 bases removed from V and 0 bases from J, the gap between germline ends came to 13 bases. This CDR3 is CASSLASGISSYNEQFF. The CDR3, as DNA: TGCGCCAGCAGCTTGGCCAGTGGAATTAGCTCCTACAATGAGCAGTTCTTC. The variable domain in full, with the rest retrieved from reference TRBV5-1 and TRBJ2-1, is KAGVTQTPRYLIKTRGQQVTLSCSPISGHRSVSWYQQTPGQGLQFLFEYFSETQRNKGNFPGRFSGRQFSNSRSEMNVSTLELGDSALYLCASSLASGISSYNEQFFGPGTRLTVL.

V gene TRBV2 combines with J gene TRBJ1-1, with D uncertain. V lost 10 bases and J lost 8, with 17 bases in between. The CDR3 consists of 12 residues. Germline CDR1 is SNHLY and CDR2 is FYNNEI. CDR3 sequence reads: CATTRRLSEAFF. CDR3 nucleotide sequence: TGTGCCACCACAAGACGGCTTTCCGAAGCTTTCTTT. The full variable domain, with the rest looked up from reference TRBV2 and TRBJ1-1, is EPEVTQTPSHQVTQMGQEVILRCVPISNHLYFYWYRQILGQKVEFLVSFYNNEISEKSEIFDDQFSVERPDGSNFTLKIRSTKLEDSAMYFCATTRRLSEAFFGQGTRLTVV.

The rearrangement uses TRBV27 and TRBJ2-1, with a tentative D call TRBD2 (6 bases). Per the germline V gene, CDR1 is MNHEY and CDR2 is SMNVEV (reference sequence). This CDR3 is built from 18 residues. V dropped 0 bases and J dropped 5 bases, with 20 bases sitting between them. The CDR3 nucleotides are TGTGCCAGCAGTTTATCGGGTCAGCGGGCCCACTACCACAATGAGCAGTTCTTC. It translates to CASSLSGQRAHYHNEQFF.

The CDR3 region is CASSQSLAGGYEQYF. The CDR3 DNA reads as TGCGCCAGCAGCCAATCGTTAGCGGGAGGTTACGAGCAGTACTTC. The genes are TRBV4-3 and TRBJ2-7, with 10 nucleotides matching TRBD2. This CDR3 is built from 15 residues. Trimming cost V 2 bases and J 4 bases; bases outside gene matches: 5. Germline CDR1 LGHNA, CDR2 YSLEER.

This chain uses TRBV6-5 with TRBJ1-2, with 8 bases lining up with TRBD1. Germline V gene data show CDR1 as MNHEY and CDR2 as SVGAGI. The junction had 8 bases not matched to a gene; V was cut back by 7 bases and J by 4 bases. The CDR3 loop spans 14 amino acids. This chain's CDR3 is CASKIGQGAYGYTF. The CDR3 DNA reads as TGTGCCAGCAAAATCGGGCAGGGGGCCTATGGCTACACCTTC.

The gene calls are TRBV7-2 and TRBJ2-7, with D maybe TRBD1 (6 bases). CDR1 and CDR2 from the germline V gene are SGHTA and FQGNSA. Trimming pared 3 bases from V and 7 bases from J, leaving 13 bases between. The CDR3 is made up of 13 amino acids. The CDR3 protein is CASSFGQSREQYF. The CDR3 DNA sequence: TGTGCCAGCAGCTTTGGACAGTCCAGGGAGCAGTACTTC.

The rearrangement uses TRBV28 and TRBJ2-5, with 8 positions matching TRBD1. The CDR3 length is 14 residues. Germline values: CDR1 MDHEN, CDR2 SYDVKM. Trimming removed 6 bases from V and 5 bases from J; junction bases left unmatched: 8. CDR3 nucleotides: TGTGCCAGCAGGATGGACAGGGCTGGGGAGACCCAGTACTTC. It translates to CASRMDRAGETQYF.

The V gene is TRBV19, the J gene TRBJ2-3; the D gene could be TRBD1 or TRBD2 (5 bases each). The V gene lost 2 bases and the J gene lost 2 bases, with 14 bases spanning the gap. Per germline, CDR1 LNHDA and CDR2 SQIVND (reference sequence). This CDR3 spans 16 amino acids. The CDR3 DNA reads TGTGCCAGTAGTATACGGTCCCAGGGAGCCACAGATACGCAGTATTTT. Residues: CASSIRSQGATDTQYF.

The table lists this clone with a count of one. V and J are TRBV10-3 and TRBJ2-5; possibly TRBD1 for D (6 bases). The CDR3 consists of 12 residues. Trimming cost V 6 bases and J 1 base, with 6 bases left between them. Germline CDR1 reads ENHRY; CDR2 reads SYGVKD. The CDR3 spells CAIRGAQETQYF. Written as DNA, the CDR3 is TGTGCCATCAGGGGGGCCCAAGAGACCCAGTACTTC.

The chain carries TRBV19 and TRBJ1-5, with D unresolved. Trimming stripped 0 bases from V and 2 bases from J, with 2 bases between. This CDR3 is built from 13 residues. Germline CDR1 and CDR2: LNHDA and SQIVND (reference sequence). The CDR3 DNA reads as TGTGCCAGTAGTATAGAGCGCAATCAGCCCCAGCATTTT. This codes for CASSIERNQPQHF.

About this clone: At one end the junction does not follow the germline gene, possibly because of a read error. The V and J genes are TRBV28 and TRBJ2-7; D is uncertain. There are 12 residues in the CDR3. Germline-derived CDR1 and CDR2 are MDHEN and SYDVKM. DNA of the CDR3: TGTGCCAGCAGTTTGAGGTTAGGTGTCAGAAACTTC. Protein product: CASSLRLGVRNF.

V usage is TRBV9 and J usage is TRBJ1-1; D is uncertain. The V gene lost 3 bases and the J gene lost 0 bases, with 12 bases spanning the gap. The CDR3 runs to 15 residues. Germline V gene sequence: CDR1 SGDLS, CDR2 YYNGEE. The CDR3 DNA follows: TGTGCCAGCAGCGCCTTGAGTGGGGTGAACACTGAAGCTTTCTTT. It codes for CASSALSGVNTEAFF.

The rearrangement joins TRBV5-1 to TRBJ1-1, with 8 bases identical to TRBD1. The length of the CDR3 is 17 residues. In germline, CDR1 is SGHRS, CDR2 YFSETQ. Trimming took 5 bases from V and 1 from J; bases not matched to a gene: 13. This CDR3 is CASSIAGGAIPNTEAFF. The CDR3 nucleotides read TGCGCCAGCAGTATAGCAGGGGGCGCGATCCCGAACACTGAAGCTTTCTTT.

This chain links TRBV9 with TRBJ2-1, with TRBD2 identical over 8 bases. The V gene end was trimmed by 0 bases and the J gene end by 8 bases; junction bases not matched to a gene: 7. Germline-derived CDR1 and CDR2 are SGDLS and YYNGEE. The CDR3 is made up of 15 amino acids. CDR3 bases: TGTGCCAGCAGCGTAGATGGACTAGCCGGCTATGAGCAGTTCTTC. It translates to CASSVDGLAGYEQFF.

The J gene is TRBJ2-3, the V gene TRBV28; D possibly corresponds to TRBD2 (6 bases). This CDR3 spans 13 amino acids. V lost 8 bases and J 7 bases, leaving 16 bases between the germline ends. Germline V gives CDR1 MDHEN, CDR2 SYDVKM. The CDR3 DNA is TGTGCCAGCGGTCCCGGGAGACATTATACGCAGTATTTT. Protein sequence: CASGPGRHYTQYF.

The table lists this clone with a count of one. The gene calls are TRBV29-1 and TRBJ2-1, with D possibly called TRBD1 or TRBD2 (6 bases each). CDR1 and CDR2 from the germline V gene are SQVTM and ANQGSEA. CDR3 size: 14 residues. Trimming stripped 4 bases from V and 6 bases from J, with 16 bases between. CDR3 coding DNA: TGCAGCGTTGGGCGACTAGGGGGGCTCAATGAGCAGTTCTTC. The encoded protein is CSVGRLGGLNEQFF.

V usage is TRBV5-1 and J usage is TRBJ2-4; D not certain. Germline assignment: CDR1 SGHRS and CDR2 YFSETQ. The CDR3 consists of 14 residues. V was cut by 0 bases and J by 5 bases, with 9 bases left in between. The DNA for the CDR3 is TGCGCCAGCAGCTTGGATGGCAGCCAAAACATTCAGTACTTC. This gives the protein CASSLDGSQNIQYF.

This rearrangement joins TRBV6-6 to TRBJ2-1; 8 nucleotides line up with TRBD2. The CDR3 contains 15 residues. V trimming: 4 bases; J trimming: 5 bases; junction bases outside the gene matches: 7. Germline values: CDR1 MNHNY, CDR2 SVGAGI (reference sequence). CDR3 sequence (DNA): TGTGCCAGCAGTTTATACCTAGCGGGCCACAATGAGCAGTTCTTC. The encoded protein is CASSLYLAGHNEQFF.

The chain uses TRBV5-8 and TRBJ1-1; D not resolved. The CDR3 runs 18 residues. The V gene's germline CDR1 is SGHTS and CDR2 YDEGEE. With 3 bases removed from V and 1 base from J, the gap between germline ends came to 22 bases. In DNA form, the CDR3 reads TGTGCCAGCAGCTGGGTGGGCCAGGCGGAAGTGGAGAACACTGAAGCTTTCTTT. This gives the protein CASSWVGQAEVENTEAFF.

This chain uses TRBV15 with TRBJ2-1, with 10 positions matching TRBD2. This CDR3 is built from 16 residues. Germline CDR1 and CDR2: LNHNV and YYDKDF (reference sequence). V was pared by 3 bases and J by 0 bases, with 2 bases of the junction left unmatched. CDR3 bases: TGTGCCACCAGCAGGTCTAGCGGGAGCTCCTACAATGAGCAGTTCTTC. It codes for CATSRSSGSSYNEQFF.

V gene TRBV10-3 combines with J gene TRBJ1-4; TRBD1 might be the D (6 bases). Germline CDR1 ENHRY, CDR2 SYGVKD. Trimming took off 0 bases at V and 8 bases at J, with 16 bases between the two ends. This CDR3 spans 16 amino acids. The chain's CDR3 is CAISESTDAGGEKLFF. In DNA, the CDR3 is TGTGCCATCAGTGAGTCGACTGACGCTGGGGGCGAAAAACTGTTTTTT.